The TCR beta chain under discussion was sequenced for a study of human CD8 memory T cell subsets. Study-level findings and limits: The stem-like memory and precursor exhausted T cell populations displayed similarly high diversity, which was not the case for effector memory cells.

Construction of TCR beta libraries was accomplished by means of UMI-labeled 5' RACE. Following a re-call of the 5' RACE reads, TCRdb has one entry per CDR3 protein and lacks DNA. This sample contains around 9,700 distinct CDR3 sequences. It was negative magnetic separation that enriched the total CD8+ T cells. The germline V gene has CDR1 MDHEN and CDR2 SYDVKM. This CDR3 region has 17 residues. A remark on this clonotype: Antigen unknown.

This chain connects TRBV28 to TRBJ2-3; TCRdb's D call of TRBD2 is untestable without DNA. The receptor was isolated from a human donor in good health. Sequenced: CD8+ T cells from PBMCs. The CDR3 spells CASSSLADSEDTDTQYF. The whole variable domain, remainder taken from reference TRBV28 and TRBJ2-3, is DVKVTQSSRYLVKRTGEKVFLECVQDMDHENMFWYRQDPGLGLRLIYFSYDVKMKEKGDIPEGYSVSREKKERFSLILESASTNQTSMYLCASSSLADSEDTDTQYFGPGTRLTVL.